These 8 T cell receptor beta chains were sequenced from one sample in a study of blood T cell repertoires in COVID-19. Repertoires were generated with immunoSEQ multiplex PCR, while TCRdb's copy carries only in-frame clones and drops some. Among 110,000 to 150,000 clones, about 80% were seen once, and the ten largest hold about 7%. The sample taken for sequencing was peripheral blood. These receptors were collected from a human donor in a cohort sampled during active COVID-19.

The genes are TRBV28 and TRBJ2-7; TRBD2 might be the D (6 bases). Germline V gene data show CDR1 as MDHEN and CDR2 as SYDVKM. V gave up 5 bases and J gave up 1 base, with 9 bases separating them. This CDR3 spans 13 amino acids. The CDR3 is CASSSGSSYEQYF. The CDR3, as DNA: TGTGCCAGCAGTAGCGGGTCTTCCTACGAGCAGTACTTC.

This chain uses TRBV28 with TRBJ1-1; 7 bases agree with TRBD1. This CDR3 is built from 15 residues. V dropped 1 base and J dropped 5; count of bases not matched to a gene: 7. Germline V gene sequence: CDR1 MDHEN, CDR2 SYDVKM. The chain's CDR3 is CASSLYRQGGTEAFF. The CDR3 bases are TGTGCCAGCAGTTTATATAGACAGGGTGGGACTGAAGCTTTCTTT.

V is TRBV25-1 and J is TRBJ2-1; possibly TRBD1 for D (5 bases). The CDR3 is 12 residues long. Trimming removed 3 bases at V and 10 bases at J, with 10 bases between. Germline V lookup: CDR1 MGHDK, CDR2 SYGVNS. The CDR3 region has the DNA TGTGCCAGCAGTGACCCGTGGGGCGAGCAGTTCTTC. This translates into CASSDPWGEQFF.

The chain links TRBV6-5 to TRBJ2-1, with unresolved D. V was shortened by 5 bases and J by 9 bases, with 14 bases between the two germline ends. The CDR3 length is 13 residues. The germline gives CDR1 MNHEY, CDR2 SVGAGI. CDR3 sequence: CASSKPRVGEQFF. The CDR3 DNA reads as TGTGCCAGCAGTAAGCCACGGGTCGGTGAGCAGTTCTTC.

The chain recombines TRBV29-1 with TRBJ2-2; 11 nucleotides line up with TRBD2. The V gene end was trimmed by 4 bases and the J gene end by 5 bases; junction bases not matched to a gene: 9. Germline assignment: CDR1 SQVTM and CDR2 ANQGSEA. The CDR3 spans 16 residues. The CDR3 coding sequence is TGCAGCGTTGGTCGCGAGACTAGCGGGGAAACCGGGGAGCTGTTTTTT. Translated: CSVGRETSGETGELFF.

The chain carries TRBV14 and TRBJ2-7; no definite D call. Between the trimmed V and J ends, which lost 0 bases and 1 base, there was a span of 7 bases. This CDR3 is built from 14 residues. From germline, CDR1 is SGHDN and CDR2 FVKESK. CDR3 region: CASSQDLGSYEQYF. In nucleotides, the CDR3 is TGTGCCAGCAGCCAAGATCTCGGGTCCTACGAGCAGTACTTC.

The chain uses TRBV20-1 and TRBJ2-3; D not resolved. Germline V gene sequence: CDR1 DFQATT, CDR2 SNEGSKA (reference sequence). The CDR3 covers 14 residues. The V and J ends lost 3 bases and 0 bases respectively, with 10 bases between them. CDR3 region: CSASPKTSTDTQYF. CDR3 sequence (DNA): TGCAGTGCTAGTCCGAAAACTAGCACAGATACGCAGTATTTT.

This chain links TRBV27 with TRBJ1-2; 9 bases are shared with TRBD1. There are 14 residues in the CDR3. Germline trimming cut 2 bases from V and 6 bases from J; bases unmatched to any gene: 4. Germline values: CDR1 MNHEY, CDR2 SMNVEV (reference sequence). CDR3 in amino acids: CASSLEQGADGYTF. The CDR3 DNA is TGTGCCAGCAGTTTAGAACAGGGGGCTGATGGCTACACCTTC.